This T cell receptor (beta chain) was sequenced for a study of CD8 T cells in Susac syndrome. In the study overall: Patients with Susac syndrome were, at the time of blood collection, therapy-naive, maintained on corticosteroids, or maintained on intravenous immunoglobulin alone.

Isolation of CD8+ and CD4+ T cells was performed negatively, whereas enrichment of TEMRA cells was done by FACS. V was shortened by 1 base and J by 5 bases, with 8 bases between the two germline ends. Germline V lookup: CDR1 SGHTA, CDR2 FQGNSA. CDR3 size: 13 residues. Random hexamers primed reverse transcription of about 0.45 to 1 ug RNA. Amplification of TCR beta CDR3 by immunoSEQ multiplex PCR spanned 54 Vbeta and 13 Jbeta. TCRdb processed the immunoSEQ multiplex PCR reads anew with MiXCR; each CDR3 protein has one entry. The table has 200,000 or so distinct CDR3 sequences, about 94% seen once. The sequence was collected from a human donor with Susac syndrome. The chain uses TRBV7-2 and TRBJ1-2; D call uncertain. The sequenced sample consisted of CD4+ T cells from PBMCs. CDR3 in amino acids: CASSLGAAYGYTF. As DNA, the CDR3 is TGTGCCAGCAGCTTAGGGGCTGCTTATGGCTACACCTTC.